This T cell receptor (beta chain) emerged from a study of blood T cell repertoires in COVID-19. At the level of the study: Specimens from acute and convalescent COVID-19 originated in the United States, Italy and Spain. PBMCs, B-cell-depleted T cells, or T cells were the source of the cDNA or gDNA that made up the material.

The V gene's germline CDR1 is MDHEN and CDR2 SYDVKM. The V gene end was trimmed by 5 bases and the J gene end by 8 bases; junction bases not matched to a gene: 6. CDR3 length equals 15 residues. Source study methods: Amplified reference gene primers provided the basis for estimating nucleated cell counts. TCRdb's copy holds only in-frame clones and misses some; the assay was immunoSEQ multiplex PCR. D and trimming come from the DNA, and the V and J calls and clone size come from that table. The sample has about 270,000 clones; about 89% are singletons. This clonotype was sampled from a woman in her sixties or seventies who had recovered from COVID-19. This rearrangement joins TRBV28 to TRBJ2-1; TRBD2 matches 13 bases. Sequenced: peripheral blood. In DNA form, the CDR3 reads TGTGCCAGCAGTGCTGTAGGACTAGCGGGGGATGAGCAGTTCTTC. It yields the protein CASSAVGLAGDEQFF.